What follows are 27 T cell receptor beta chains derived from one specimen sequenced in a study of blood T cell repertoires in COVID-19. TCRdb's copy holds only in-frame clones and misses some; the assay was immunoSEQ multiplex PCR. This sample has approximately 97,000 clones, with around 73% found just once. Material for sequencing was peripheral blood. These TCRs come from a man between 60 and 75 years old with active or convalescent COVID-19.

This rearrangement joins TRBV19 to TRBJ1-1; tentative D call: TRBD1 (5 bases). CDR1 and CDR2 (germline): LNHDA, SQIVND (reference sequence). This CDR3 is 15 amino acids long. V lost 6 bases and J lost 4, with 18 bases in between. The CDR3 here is CASRLTGGVGTEAFF. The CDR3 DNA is TGTGCCAGTAGGCTTACCGGGGGAGTGGGCACTGAAGCTTTCTTT.

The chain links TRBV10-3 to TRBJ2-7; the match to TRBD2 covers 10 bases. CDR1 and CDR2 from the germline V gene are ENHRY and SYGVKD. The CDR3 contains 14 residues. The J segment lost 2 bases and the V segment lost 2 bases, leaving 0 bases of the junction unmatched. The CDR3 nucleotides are TGTGCCATCAGTGAGACTAGCGGGACCTACGAGCAGTACTTC. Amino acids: CAISETSGTYEQYF.

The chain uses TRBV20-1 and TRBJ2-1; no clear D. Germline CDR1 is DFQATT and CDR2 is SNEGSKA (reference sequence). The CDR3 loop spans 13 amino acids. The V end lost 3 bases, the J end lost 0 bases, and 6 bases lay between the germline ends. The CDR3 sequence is CSASDHSYNEQFF. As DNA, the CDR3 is TGCAGTGCTAGTGACCACTCCTACAATGAGCAGTTCTTC.

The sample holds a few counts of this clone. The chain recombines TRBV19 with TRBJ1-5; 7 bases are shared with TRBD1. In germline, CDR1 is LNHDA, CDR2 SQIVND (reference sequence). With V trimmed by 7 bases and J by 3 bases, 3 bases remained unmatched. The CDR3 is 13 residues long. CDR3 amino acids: CASKGAHNQPQHF. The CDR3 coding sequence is TGTGCCAGTAAGGGGGCCCACAATCAGCCCCAGCATTTT.

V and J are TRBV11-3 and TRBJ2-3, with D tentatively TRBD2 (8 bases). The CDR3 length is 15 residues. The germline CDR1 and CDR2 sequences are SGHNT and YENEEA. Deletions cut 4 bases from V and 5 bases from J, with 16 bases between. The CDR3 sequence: CASSSGGTELDTQYF. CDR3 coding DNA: TGTGCCAGCAGCTCGGGGGGGACAGAACTAGATACGCAGTATTTT.

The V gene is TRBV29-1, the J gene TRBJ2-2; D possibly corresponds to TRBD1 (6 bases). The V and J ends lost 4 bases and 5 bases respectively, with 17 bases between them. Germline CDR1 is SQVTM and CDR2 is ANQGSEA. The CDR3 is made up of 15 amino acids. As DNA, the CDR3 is TGCAGCGTTGGAAAACCAGGGGAAGGGACCGGGGAGCTGTTTTTT. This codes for CSVGKPGEGTGELFF.

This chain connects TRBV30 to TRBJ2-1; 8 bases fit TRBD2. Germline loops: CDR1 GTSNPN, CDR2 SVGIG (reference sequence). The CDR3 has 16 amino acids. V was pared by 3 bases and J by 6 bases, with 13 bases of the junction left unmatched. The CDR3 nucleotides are TGTGCCTGGAGCCTAAAAGCGGGAGCGCGGGTCAATGAGCAGTTCTTC. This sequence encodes CAWSLKAGARVNEQFF.

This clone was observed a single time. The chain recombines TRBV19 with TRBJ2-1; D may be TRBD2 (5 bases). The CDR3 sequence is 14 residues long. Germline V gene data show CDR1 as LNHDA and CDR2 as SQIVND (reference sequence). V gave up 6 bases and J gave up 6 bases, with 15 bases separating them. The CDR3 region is CASRRERAANEQFF. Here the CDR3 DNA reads TGTGCCAGTAGGAGAGAGAGGGCTGCCAATGAGCAGTTCTTC.

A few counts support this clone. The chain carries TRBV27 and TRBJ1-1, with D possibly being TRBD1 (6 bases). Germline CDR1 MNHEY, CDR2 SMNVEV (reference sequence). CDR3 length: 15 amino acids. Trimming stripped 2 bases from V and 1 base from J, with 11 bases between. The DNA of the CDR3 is TGTGCCAGCAGTTTAAACAACAGGGCGAACACTGAAGCTTTCTTT. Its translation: CASSLNNRANTEAFF.

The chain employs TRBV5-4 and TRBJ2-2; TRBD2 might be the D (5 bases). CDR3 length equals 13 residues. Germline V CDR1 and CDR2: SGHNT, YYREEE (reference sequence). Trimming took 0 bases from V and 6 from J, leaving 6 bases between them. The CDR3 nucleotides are TGTGCCAGCAGCTTGGGGGGAGCCGGGGAGCTGTTTTTT. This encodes CASSLGGAGELFF.

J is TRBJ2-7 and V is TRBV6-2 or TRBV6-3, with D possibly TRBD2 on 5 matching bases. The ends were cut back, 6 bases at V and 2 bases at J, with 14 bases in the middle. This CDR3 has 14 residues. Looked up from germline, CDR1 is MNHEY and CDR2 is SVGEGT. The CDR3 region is CASSDVSSPYEQYF. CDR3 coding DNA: TGTGCCAGCAGCGACGTTTCTAGCCCCTACGAGCAGTACTTC.

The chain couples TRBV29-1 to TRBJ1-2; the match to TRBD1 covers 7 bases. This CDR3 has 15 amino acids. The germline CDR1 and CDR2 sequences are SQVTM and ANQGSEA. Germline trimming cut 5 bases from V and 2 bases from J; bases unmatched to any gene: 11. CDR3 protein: CSVPKGQRPNYGYTF. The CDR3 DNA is TGCAGCGTTCCCAAGGGACAGCGTCCCAACTATGGCTACACCTTC.

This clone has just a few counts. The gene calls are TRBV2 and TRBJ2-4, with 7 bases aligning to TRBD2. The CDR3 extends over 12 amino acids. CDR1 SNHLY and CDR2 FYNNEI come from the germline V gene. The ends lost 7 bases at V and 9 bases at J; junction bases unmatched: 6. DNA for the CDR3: TGTGCCAGCACGACTAGCTCGGGCATTCAGTACTTC. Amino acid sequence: CASTTSSGIQYF. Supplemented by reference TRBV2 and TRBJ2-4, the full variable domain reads EPEVTQTPSHQVTQMGQEVILRCVPISNHLYFYWYRQILGQKVEFLVSFYNNEISEKSEIFDDQFSVERPDGSNFTLKIRSTKLEDSAMYFCASTTSSGIQYFGAGTRLSVL.

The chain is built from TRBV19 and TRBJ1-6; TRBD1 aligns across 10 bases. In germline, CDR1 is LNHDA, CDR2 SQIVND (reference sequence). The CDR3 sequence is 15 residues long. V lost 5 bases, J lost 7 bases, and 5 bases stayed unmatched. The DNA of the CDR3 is TGTGCCAGTAGTTCCACGGGACAGGGGAATTCACCCCTCCACTTT. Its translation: CASSSTGQGNSPLHF.

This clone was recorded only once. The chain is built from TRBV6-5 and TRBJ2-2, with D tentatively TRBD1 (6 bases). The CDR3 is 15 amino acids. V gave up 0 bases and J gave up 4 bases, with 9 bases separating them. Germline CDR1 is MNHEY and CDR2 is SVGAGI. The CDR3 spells CASSYSQGGTGELFF. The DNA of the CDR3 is TGTGCCAGCAGTTACTCACAGGGTGGCACCGGGGAGCTGTTTTTT.

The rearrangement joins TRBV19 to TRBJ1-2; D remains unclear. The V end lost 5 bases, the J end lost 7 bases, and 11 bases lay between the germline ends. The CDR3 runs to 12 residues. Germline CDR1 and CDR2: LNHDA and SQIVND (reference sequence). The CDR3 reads CASSPPRGGYTF. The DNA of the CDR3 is TGTGCCAGTAGTCCTCCCCGGGGTGGCTACACCTTC.

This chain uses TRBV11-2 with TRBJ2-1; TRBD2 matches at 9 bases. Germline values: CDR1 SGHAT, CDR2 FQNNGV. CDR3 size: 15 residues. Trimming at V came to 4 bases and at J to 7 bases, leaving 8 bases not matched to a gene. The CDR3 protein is CASSSRLAATNEQFF. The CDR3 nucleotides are TGTGCCAGCAGCTCACGACTAGCGGCAACTAATGAGCAGTTCTTC.

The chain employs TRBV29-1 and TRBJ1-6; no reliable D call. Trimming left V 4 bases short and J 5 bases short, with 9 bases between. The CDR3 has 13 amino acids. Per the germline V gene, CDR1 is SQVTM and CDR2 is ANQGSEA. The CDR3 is CSVGWGDNSPLHF. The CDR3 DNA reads TGCAGCGTTGGATGGGGAGATAATTCACCCCTCCACTTT.

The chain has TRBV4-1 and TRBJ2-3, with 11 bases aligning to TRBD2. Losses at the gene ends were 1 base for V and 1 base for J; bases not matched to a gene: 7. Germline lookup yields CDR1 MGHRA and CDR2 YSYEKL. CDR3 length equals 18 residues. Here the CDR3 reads CASSQVSGRAVGTDTQYF. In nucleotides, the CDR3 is TGCGCCAGCAGCCAAGTTAGCGGGAGGGCCGTTGGCACAGATACGCAGTATTTT.

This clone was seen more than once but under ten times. The CDR3 DNA reads TGTGCCAGCAGCTTAGGGCACCTTTACTATGGCTACACCTTC. Its protein product is CASSLGHLYYGYTF. This chain links TRBV11-3 with TRBJ1-2; D is ambiguous. V was trimmed by 1 base and J by 3 bases, leaving 9 bases between them. The CDR3 is made up of 14 amino acids. CDR1 SGHNT and CDR2 YENEEA come from the germline V gene. Looking up the rest from reference TRBV11-3 and TRBJ1-2 gives the full variable domain: EAGVVQSPRYKIIEKKQPVAFWCNPISGHNTLYWYLQNLGQGPELLIRYENEEAVDDSQLPKDRFSAERLKGVDSTLKIQPAELGDSAVYLCASSLGHLYYGYTFGSGTRLTVV.

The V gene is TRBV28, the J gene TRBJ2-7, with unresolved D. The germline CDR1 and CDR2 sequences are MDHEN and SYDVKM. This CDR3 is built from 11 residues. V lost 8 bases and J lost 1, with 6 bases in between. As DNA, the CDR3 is TGTGCCAGCGGTTCTTCCTACGAGCAGTACTTC. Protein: CASGSSYEQYF.

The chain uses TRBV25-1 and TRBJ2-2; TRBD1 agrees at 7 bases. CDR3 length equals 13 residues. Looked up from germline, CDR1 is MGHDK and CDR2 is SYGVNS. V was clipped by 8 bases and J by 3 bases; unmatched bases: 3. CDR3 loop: CASSTGDTGELFF. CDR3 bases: TGTGCCAGCTCCACAGGGGACACCGGGGAGCTGTTTTTT.

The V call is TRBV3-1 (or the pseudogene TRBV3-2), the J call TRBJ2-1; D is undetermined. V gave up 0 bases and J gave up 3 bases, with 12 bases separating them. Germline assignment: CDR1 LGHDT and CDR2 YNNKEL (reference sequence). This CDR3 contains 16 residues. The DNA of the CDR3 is TGTGCCAGCAGCCAAGAATTGTCCAGGATCTACAATGAGCAGTTCTTC. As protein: CASSQELSRIYNEQFF.

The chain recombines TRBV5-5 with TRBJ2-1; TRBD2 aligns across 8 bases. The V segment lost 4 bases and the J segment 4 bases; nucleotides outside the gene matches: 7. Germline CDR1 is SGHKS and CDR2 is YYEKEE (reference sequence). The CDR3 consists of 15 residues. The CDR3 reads CASSVLAEGYNEQFF. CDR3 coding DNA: TGTGCCAGCAGCGTACTAGCGGAGGGGTACAATGAGCAGTTCTTC. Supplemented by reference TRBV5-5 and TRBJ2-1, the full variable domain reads DAGVTQSPTHLIKTRGQQVTLRCSPISGHKSVSWYQQVLGQGPQFIFQYYEKEERGRGNFPDRFSARQFPNYSSELNVNALLLGDSALYLCASSVLAEGYNEQFFGPGTRLTVL.

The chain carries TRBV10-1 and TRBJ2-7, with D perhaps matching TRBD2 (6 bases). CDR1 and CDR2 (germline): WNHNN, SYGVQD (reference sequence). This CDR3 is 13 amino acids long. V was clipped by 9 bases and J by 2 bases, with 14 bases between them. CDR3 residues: CASSGTVTYEQYF. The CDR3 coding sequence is TGCGCCAGTTCCGGGACTGTAACCTACGAGCAGTACTTC.

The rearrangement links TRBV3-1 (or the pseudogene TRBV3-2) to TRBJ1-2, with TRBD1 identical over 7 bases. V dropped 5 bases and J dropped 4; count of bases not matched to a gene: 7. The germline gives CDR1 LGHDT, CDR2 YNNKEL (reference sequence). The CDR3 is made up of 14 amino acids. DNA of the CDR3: TGTGCCAGCAGCAACCGACAGGGCCTCTATGGCTACACCTTC. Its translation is CASSNRQGLYGYTF.

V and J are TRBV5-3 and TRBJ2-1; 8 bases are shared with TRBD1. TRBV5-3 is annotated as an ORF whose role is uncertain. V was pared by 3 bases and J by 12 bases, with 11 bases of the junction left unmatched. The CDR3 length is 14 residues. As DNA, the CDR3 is TGTGCCAGAAGCTCCAGACAGGGGTGGAGCGGGCAGTTCTTC. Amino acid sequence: CARSSRQGWSGQFF.